A single sample gave rise to the 21 T cell receptor beta chains below, sequenced in a study of cytomegalovirus exposure and HLA in healthy donors. Both 60 Vbeta primers and 13 Jbeta primers went into the PCR. Produced via immunoSEQ multiplex PCR; TCRdb's table is partial and in-frame only. The data show 160,000 or so clones, 60% to 80% seen once. The sequenced sample was PBMCs. The receptors shown here come from a man in his late teens or twenties in good health and CMV-seropositive.

This chain joins TRBV5-1 and TRBJ2-3; maybe TRBD2 (5 bases). From germline, CDR1 is SGHRS and CDR2 YFSETQ. V dropped 0 bases and J dropped 6 bases, with 11 bases sitting between them. The CDR3 spans 14 residues. CDR3: CASSLDRGWDTQYF. As DNA, the CDR3 is TGCGCCAGCAGCTTGGACCGGGGTTGGGATACGCAGTATTTT.

The genes are TRBV5-1 and TRBJ2-5, with a tentative D call TRBD2 (6 bases). Germline V lookup: CDR1 SGHRS, CDR2 YFSETQ. This CDR3 comprises 14 residues. The germline V and J ends were trimmed by 4 bases and 7 bases, with 17 bases remaining between them. DNA of the CDR3: TGCGCCAGCAGCCCCCGGACCCAGGGAGGGACCCAGTACTTC. Translated, it gives CASSPRTQGGTQYF. Filled out from reference TRBV5-1 and TRBJ2-5, the complete variable domain reads KAGVTQTPRYLIKTRGQQVTLSCSPISGHRSVSWYQQTPGQGLQFLFEYFSETQRNKGNFPGRFSGRQFSNSRSEMNVSTLELGDSALYLCASSPRTQGGTQYFGPGTRLLVL.

J is TRBJ2-3 and V is TRBV5-6, with TRBD2 identical over 10 bases. The CDR3 is 14 residues long. Germline-derived CDR1 and CDR2 are SGHDT and YYEEEE. V lost 4 bases, J lost 6 bases, and 5 bases stayed unmatched. The CDR3, as DNA: TGTGCCAGCAGCCGAAGCGGGGGGGCGGATACGCAGTATTTT. Its translation is CASSRSGGADTQYF.

This chain links TRBV6-1 with TRBJ2-7, with a weak D call TRBD1 (5 bases). V shed 6 bases and J shed 0 bases, with 12 bases lying between them. This CDR3 spans 14 amino acids. The germline V gene encodes CDR1 MNHNS and CDR2 SASEGT. The CDR3 loop reads CASSLDRISYEQYV. CDR3 nucleotides: TGTGCCAGCAGCTTAGACAGAATCTCCTACGAGCAGTACGTC.

This clone has more than one count but fewer than ten. This chain links TRBV6-5 with TRBJ2-7; D perhaps matches TRBD1 (6 bases). The CDR3 sequence is 13 residues long. Between the trimmed V and J ends, which lost 9 bases and 4 bases, there was a span of 16 bases. Germline loops: CDR1 MNHEY, CDR2 SVGAGI. The CDR3: CASTAGQGYEQYV. The CDR3, as DNA: TGTGCCAGTACGGCGGGCCAGGGGTACGAGCAGTACGTC.

V gene TRBV6-5 combines with J gene TRBJ1-4; 7 nucleotides line up with TRBD1. V trimming: 6 bases; J trimming: 8 bases; junction bases outside the gene matches: 3. The germline V gene has CDR1 MNHEY and CDR2 SVGAGI. This CDR3 has 12 residues. The CDR3 loop reads CASRRQGEKLFF. The CDR3 DNA follows: TGTGCCAGCAGGCGACAGGGCGAAAAACTGTTTTTT.

This rearrangement joins TRBV10-3 to TRBJ1-4; D remains unclear. Germline loops: CDR1 ENHRY, CDR2 SYGVKD. CDR3 length equals 15 residues. Trimming took 0 bases from V and 5 from J, leaving 10 bases between them. The CDR3 DNA sequence: TGTGCCATCAGTGAGTCGACGGCGGTGAATGAAAAACTGTTTTTT. Protein sequence: CAISESTAVNEKLFF.

This clone appeared a few times. The CDR3 nucleotides read TGTGCCAGCAGCGTAGACAGGCGAGACTCTGGGGCCAACGTCCTGACTTTC. As protein: CASSVDRRDSGANVLTF. The chain joins TRBV9 to TRBJ2-6; the D gene is possibly TRBD1 (5 bases). Germline V lookup: CDR1 SGDLS, CDR2 YYNGEE. The V end was cut by 0 bases, the J end by 0 bases, with 10 bases between. This CDR3 has 17 amino acids.

The rearrangement joins TRBV15 to TRBJ1-1; TRBD1 might be the D (5 bases). The CDR3 has 15 residues. Trimming left V 0 bases short and J 12 bases short, with 20 bases between. Germline-derived CDR1 and CDR2 are LNHNV and YYDKDF (reference sequence). The CDR3 DNA follows: TGTGCCACCAGCAGAGATCGGGGGTTCCGGAGAAAATCTTTCTTT. This codes for CATSRDRGFRRKSFF.

The chain employs TRBV6-5 and TRBJ1-4, with D possibly being TRBD1 (5 bases). V lost 5 bases and J 6 bases, leaving 13 bases between the germline ends. CDR1 is MNHEY and CDR2 is SVGAGI in the germline V gene. The CDR3 runs 14 residues. The DNA for the CDR3 is TGTGCCAGCAGTGTAGGGATAGGGGATGAAAAACTGTTTTTT. Its protein product is CASSVGIGDEKLFF.

V gene TRBV9 combines with J gene TRBJ2-3; no reliable D call. Trimming took 0 bases from V and 0 from J, leaving 5 bases between them. CDR1 is SGDLS, CDR2 YYNGEE, per germline. The CDR3 spans 14 residues. Here the CDR3 reads CASSVGRSTDTQYF. CDR3 nucleotide sequence: TGTGCCAGCAGCGTAGGGAGAAGCACAGATACGCAGTATTTT. The variable domain in full, completed from reference TRBV9 and TRBJ2-3, reads DSGVTQTPKHLITATGQRVTLRCSPRSGDLSVYWYQQSLDQGLQFLIQYYNGEERAKGNILERFSAQQFPDLHSELNLSSLELGDSALYFCASSVGRSTDTQYFGPGTRLTVL.

This chain links TRBV28 with TRBJ2-7; 9 positions agree with TRBD2. The CDR3 is made up of 13 amino acids. In germline, CDR1 is MDHEN, CDR2 SYDVKM. Unmatched junction bases numbered 8, after V lost 7 bases and J lost 7 bases. The CDR3 region has the DNA TGTGCCAGCAAGAGCGGGGGGTCCGGAGAGCAGTACGTC. It codes for CASKSGGSGEQYV.

CDR3 loop: CASSGEGRTEAFF. As DNA, the CDR3 is TGTGCCAGCAGTGGGGAGGGTCGGACTGAAGCTTTCTTT. V and J are TRBV6-4 and TRBJ1-1; the D is unclear. V was clipped by 4 bases and J by 5 bases, with 11 bases between them. The CDR3 totals 13 residues. Per the germline V gene, CDR1 is MRHNA and CDR2 is SNTAGT.

The rearrangement uses TRBV5-1 and TRBJ1-3; D gene uncertain. The CDR3 length is 15 residues. Trimming left V 0 bases short and J 9 bases short, with 16 bases between. Germline-derived CDR1 and CDR2 are SGHRS and YFSETQ. The CDR3 spells CASSLEGKLGGTIYF. The CDR3 DNA is TGCGCCAGCAGCTTGGAAGGGAAGCTTGGAGGCACCATATATTTT.

The rearrangement joins TRBV5-6 to TRBJ1-2, with D possibly TRBD1 on 6 matching bases. Germline CDR1 and CDR2: SGHDT and YYEEEE. The CDR3 consists of 13 residues. Between the trimmed V and J ends, which lost 10 bases and 4 bases, there was a span of 17 bases. DNA for the CDR3: TGTGCCTCCGAGGGGGAGACCGTCTATGGCTACACCTTC. It translates to CASEGETVYGYTF.

The rearrangement uses TRBV5-4 and TRBJ2-3; perhaps TRBD2 as D (5 bases). CDR1 is SGHNT and CDR2 is YYREEE in the germline V gene (reference sequence). The CDR3 extends over 14 amino acids. Trimming stripped 0 bases from V and 1 base from J, with 6 bases between. The CDR3 sequence is CASSLEGGTDTQYF. In DNA form, the CDR3 reads TGTGCCAGCAGCTTGGAGGGAGGCACAGATACGCAGTATTTT. The whole variable domain, filled in from reference TRBV5-4 and TRBJ2-3, reads ETGVTQSPTHLIKTRGQQVTLRCSSQSGHNTVSWYQQALGQGPQFIFQYYREEENGRGNFPPRFSGLQFPNYSSELNVNALELDDSALYLCASSLEGGTDTQYFGPGTRLTVL.

The chain employs TRBV30 and TRBJ2-5; D gene ambiguous. V lost 4 bases and J lost 4, with 16 bases in between. Looked up from germline, CDR1 is GTSNPN and CDR2 is SVGIG (reference sequence). The CDR3 contains 14 residues. CDR3 sequence: CAWNPGSLRETQYF. The CDR3 DNA follows: TGTGCCTGGAATCCAGGAAGCCTAAGAGAGACCCAGTACTTC.

The gene calls are TRBV28 and TRBJ1-1; 7 bases line up with TRBD1. Germline V gene sequence: CDR1 MDHEN, CDR2 SYDVKM. J gave up 5 bases and V 2 bases, and 14 bases lay outside the gene matches. The CDR3 is 17 residues long. In nucleotides, the CDR3 is TGTGCCAGCAGTTTACCCCAAGTTAGGGGGCGCGGTACTGAAGCTTTCTTT. Residues: CASSLPQVRGRGTEAFF.

The CDR3 reads CASSLSGPSGYTF. As DNA, the CDR3 is TGTGCCAGCAGCTTGTCAGGGCCCAGTGGCTACACCTTC. The chain carries TRBV5-4 and TRBJ1-2, with D maybe TRBD1 (5 bases). The ends were cut back, 1 base at V and 7 bases at J, with 11 bases in the middle. Germline loops: CDR1 SGHNT, CDR2 YYREEE (reference sequence). The CDR3 consists of 13 residues.

This clone has a handful of counts. The gene calls are TRBV5-6 and TRBJ1-2; 11 bases are shared with TRBD1. This CDR3 has 17 amino acids. V lost 3 bases and J lost 2; bases outside the gene matches: 9. Germline CDR1 SGHDT, CDR2 YYEEEE. The CDR3 DNA reads as TGTGCCAGCAGCTCGACTAGGACAGGGGGCTCGAACTATGGCTACACCTTC. Translating gives CASSSTRTGGSNYGYTF.

This clone was counted once. The rearrangement links TRBV27 to TRBJ1-2; 8 bases line up with TRBD1. The CDR3 has 13 amino acids. V gave up 4 bases and J gave up 7 bases; unmatched junction bases: 5. Germline V lookup: CDR1 MNHEY, CDR2 SMNVEV (reference sequence). The CDR3 DNA follows: TGTGCCAGCAGTTCGCAGGGGGCTGGTGGCTACACCTTC. This encodes CASSSQGAGGYTF.